The rows below give T cell receptor beta chains drawn from one sample of a study of prognosis after radiotherapy for stage I lung cancer. Using its own MiXCR run on the multiplex PCR reads, TCRdb lists one record per CDR3 protein. The table records about 15,000 distinct CDR3 sequences, about a quarter of them present only once. Specimen: PBMCs, collected before or after stereotactic body radiation therapy (not recorded which). These receptors originate from a donor over 45 with non-small cell lung cancer. The CDR3 runs from the conserved cysteine through the conserved F or W. D genes are given only for firm matches. Size tells how often a clone was seen (once, few, many) or the class of an expanded clone, and some rows leave it out.

d_gene	v_gene	abundance	j_gene	CDR3nt	CDR3aa
-	TRBV9	many	TRBJ2-3	TGTGCCAGCAGCGTAGGGGGGGCGGATAGCACAGATACGCAGTATTTT	CASSVGGADSTDTQYF
TRBD2	TRBV7-9	-	TRBJ2-1	TGTGCCAGCAGCTTGACTAGCGCCTACAATGAGCAGTTCTTC	CASSLTSAYNEQFF
-	TRBV28	many	TRBJ2-7	TGTGCCAGCAGTTTGACAGACCTTCTTACCTACGAGCAGTACTTC	CASSLTDLLTYEQYF
TRBD1	TRBV6-8	medium-sized	TRBJ2-3	TGTGCCAGCAGTTTTCCAGGGGGAGGCACAGATACGCAGTATTTT	CASSFPGGGTDTQYF
-	TRBV6-1	medium-sized	TRBJ1-2	TGTGCCAGCAGTGAACTGTTGACAAGAAATAACTATGGCTACACCTTC	CASSELLTRNNYGYTF
-	TRBV5-4	-	TRBJ1-3	TGTGCCAGCAGCTCCAGGGATTCTGGAAACACCATATATTTT	CASSSRDSGNTIYF
TRBD1	TRBV12-3/TRBV12-4	medium-sized	TRBJ1-2	TGTGCCAGCAGCTGGATGACCGGGACAGGACCCTATGGCTACACCTTC	CASSWMTGTGPYGYTF
-	TRBV29-1	many	TRBJ2-1	TGCAGCGTTCCGATGGGGAACAATGAGCAGTTCTTC	CSVPMGNNEQFF
TRBD2	TRBV30	few	TRBJ2-1	TGTGCCTGGAGCCCGGGACTACCCTACAGTGAGCAGTTCTTC	CAWSPGLPYSEQFF
-	TRBV6-1	-	TRBJ1-3	TGTGCCAGCAGTGAAGAAAGGGGCACGCGGGTTGAAAACACCGTATATTTT	CASSEERGTRVENTVYF
TRBD1	TRBV6-1	medium-sized	TRBJ1-3	TGTGCCAGCAGTCCTTGGACAGGGGGCATTCCCGGAAACACCATATATTTT	CASSPWTGGIPGNTIYF
TRBD1	TRBV3-1	large	TRBJ2-2	TGTGCCAGCAGCCAACAGGGGGCCGGGGAGCTGTTTTTT	CASSQQGAGELFF
TRBD1	TRBV20-1	many	TRBJ2-7	TGCAGTGCTAGGGGACAGGGGGCAGGGGAGCAGTACTTC	CSARGQGAGEQYF
TRBD1	TRBV28	many	TRBJ1-2	TGTGCCAGCAGTTCCCCGGGACAGGGGGCCCCTGGCTATGGCTACACCTTC	CASSSPGQGAPGYGYTF
-	TRBV6-4	medium-sized	TRBJ2-1	TGTGCCAGCAGGAATTCTCTTGGCTACAATGAGCAGTTCTTC	CASRNSLGYNEQFF
-	TRBV25-1	many	TRBJ2-7	TGTGCCAGCGGGATCGAACCCTACGAGCAGTACTTC	CASGIEPYEQYF
-	TRBV7-7	many	TRBJ2-5	TGTGCTAGCAGCGAGCTTCGGAGCGGAACCATGTACTTC	CASSELRSGTMYF
TRBD2	TRBV7-8	medium-sized	TRBJ2-3	TGTGCCAGCAGCTTAGGACTAGCCGACGATACGCAGTATTTT	CASSLGLADDTQYF
TRBD2	TRBV15	many	TRBJ2-7	TGTGCCACCAGCGAGGGACTAGCGGGTAAATACGAGCAGTACTTC	CATSEGLAGKYEQYF
TRBD1	TRBV7-9	medium-sized	TRBJ1-3	TGTGCCAGCAGCTTGAGACAGGGAGGAAACACCATATATTTT	CASSLRQGGNTIYF
-	TRBV7-9	many	TRBJ2-7	TGTGCCAGCAGCTTATCTACACTGGAGCAGTACTTC	CASSLSTLEQYF
TRBD1	TRBV2	many	TRBJ1-1	TGTGCCAGCAGTGAGACAGGGGACACTGAAGCTTTCTTT	CASSETGDTEAFF
-	TRBV6-1	medium-sized	TRBJ2-7	TGTGCCAGCAGCCCCAGTGTTGTGGGCTACGAGCAGTACTTC	CASSPSVVGYEQYF
-	TRBV28	many	TRBJ1-4	TGTGCCAGCAGTTCCCCTACAGGAGTAGCTCCCCCTAAACTGTTTTTT	CASSSPTGVAPPKLFF
-	TRBV20-1	-	TRBJ1-1	TGCAGTGCTATGCCTGGTACTGGGAGGAACACTGAAGCTTTCTTT	CSAMPGTGRNTEAFF
TRBD2	TRBV3-1	many	TRBJ2-7	TGTGCCAGCAGCCCCCCTAGCGGGAGAATCTACGAGCAGTACTTC	CASSPPSGRIYEQYF
-	TRBV7-9	many	TRBJ1-3	TGTGCCAGCAGCTCCAGGGTTTCAGGAAACACCATATATTTT	CASSSRVSGNTIYF
-	TRBV12-3/TRBV12-4	once	TRBJ1-1	TGTGCCAGCACCCTTCTAGGGGTCACTGAATCTTTCTTT	CASTLLGVTESFF
-	TRBV20-1	medium-sized	TRBJ2-2	TGCAGTGCTAGTATCGCGAACACCGGGGAGCTGTTTTTT	CSASIANTGELFF
-	TRBV3-1	many	TRBJ2-7	TGTGCCAGCAGCCAAGGGGTCAGAAACTACGAGCAGTACTTC	CASSQGVRNYEQYF
TRBD1	TRBV5-1	many	TRBJ1-1	TGCGCCAGCAGCACTGACAGGGGGAACTCTGACACTGAAGCTTTCTTT	CASSTDRGNSDTEAFF
TRBD2	TRBV5-1	medium-sized	TRBJ2-3	TGCGCCAGCAGCCCGGGACTAGCGGGATTGTGGGATACGCAGTATTTT	CASSPGLAGLWDTQYF
TRBD2	TRBV6-2/TRBV6-3	once	TRBJ2-1	TGTGCCAGCAGAAGACTAGCGGGTTTAAGAAATGAGCAGTTCTTC	CASRRLAGLRNEQFF
-	TRBV3-1	many	TRBJ1-2	TGTGCCAGCAGCCAAGATTATAGAGGGATTAACTATGGCTACACCTTC	CASSQDYRGINYGYTF
TRBD1	TRBV5-5	-	TRBJ1-1	TGTGCCAGCAGCGCACGGGACAGGGGAAACCTTGACACTGAAGCTTTCTTT	CASSARDRGNLDTEAFF
-	TRBV12-3/TRBV12-4	-	TRBJ2-7	TGTGCCAGCGCTCCGTGGCAGGGCTCGCTTGAGAAGTACTTC	CASAPWQGSLEKYF
-	TRBV4-1	many	TRBJ2-7	TGCGCCAGCAGCCAAGGGGATGTACTCGACGAGCAGTACTTC	CASSQGDVLDEQYF
-	TRBV11-1	medium-sized	TRBJ2-1	TGTGCCAGCAGCTCGGGACAAAACTCCTACAATGAGCAGTTCTTC	CASSSGQNSYNEQFF
-	TRBV19	many	TRBJ2-2	TGTGCCAGTAGTACAGGGCCCGCGAACACCGGGGAGCTGTTTTTT	CASSTGPANTGELFF
-	TRBV5-1	medium-sized	TRBJ1-2	TGCGCCAGCAGCTTGGGGGATTTGGGCTATGGCTACACCTTC	CASSLGDLGYGYTF
-	TRBV20-1	-	TRBJ2-3	TGCAGTGCTTACCCCCTAAAAACAAGAAGCCCAGATACGCAGTATTTT	CSAYPLKTRSPDTQYF
TRBD1	TRBV18	many	TRBJ2-7	TGTGCCAGCTCACCACGCGGGACAGGGGCGTGGGAGCAGTACTTC	CASSPRGTGAWEQYF
TRBD1	TRBV12-3/TRBV12-4	many	TRBJ1-3	TGTGCCAGCAGTCCTACAGGGGGCGTCTTTGGAAACACCATATATTTT	CASSPTGGVFGNTIYF
-	TRBV20-1	-	TRBJ2-7	TGCAGTGATAGGCGGACGGGAACCTACGAGCAGCACTTC	CSDRRTGTYEQHF
-	TRBV7-9	many	TRBJ1-1	TGTGCCAGCACCGCGGGGGGCACTGAAGCTTTCTTT	CASTAGGTEAFF
-	TRBV28	many	TRBJ1-2	TGTGCCAGCAGAGGAGGATTGGTTCAGATTCTTCTCTATGGCTACACCTTC	CASRGGLVQILLYGYTF
-	TRBV2	many	TRBJ2-1	TGTGCCAGCGGGGGTAATGAGCAGTTCTTC	CASGGNEQFF
-	TRBV7-2	many	TRBJ2-3	TGTGCCAGCAGCCGCGGACCCACGACTACAGATACGCAGTATTTT	CASSRGPTTTDTQYF
TRBD1	TRBV11-1	medium-sized	TRBJ2-1	TGTGCCAGCAGCTTAGCGACAGGGGGCTCCTACAATGAGCAGTTCTTC	CASSLATGGSYNEQFF
TRBD2	TRBV18	many	TRBJ2-5	TGTGCCAGCTCACCCCCCCAACGGGGACTAGCGGCCTTGAGCGGGACCCAGTACTTC	CASSPPQRGLAALSGTQYF
-	TRBV10-1	-	TRBJ2-1	TGCGCCAGCAGTGAGTCAGACGGGTGGGGATCTGAGCAGTTCTTC	CASSESDGWGSEQFF
-	TRBV6-5	medium-sized	TRBJ1-1	TGTGCCAGCAGTTACAGGACCTCGTCAGTTGAAGCTTTCTTT	CASSYRTSSVEAFF
-	TRBV7-9	many	TRBJ1-1	TGTGCCAGCAGCGGAACGAAGGATGAGCTGATCCACACTGAAGCTTTCTTT	CASSGTKDELIHTEAFF
TRBD2	TRBV20-1	medium-sized	TRBJ2-7	TGCAGTGCCCCGCGGGGTGGGGCGGGAGGTTTCGAGCAGTACTTC	CSAPRGGAGGFEQYF
-	TRBV27	-	TRBJ2-6	TGTGTCAGCACGCGGGACCCCCCTGTGGCCAACGTCCTGACTTTC	CVSTRDPPVANVLTF